This TCR beta chain was found in a study of cytomegalovirus exposure and HLA in healthy donors. General observations from the study: TCR beta sequences reportedly predicted the HLA-A and HLA-B alleles of most subjects accurately. Researchers reported in a later analysis that a missense DCLRE1C variant was tied to TCR beta V- and J-gene trimming. The authors listed 164 TCR beta chains as cytomegalovirus-associated.

Turning to this clone: Antigen unknown.

All donors participated as healthy donors of bone marrow. The CDR3 sequence is 15 residues long. The V gene's germline CDR1 is MRHNA and CDR2 SNTAGT. V was trimmed by 1 base and J by 4 bases, leaving 13 bases between them. 13 Jbeta primers and 60 Vbeta primers were used for the PCR. This table comes from immunoSEQ multiplex PCR, and its TCRdb copy is limited to in-frame clones, with some not included. The data show about 200,000 clones, less than 85% seen once. The sequence came from a girl aged 5 to 17 in good health and CMV-seropositive. The gene calls are TRBV6-4 and TRBJ1-1; D perhaps matches TRBD1 (6 bases). Source material: PBMCs. CDR3 sequence: CASSDLPGGRTEAFF. The CDR3 nucleotides are TGTGCCAGCAGTGACTTGCCCGGGGGGCGCACTGAAGCTTTCTTT.